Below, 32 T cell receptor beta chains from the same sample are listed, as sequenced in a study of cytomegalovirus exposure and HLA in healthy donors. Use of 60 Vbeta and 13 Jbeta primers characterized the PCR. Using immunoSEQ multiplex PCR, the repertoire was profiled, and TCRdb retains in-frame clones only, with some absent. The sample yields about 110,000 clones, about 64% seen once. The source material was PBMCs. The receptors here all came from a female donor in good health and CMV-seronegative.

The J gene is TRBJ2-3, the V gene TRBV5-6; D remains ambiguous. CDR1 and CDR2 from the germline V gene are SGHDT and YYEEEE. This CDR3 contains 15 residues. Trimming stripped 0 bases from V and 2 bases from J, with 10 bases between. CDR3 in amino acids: CASSLASWYTDTQYF. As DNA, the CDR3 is TGTGCCAGCAGCTTGGCCAGTTGGTACACAGATACGCAGTATTTT.

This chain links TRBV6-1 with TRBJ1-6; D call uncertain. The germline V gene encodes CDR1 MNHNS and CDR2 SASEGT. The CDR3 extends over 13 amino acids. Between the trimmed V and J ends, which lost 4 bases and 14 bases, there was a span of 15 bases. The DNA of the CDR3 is TGTGCCAGCAGTGGCACCTACCGTGAGACCCTCCACTTT. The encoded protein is CASSGTYRETLHF.

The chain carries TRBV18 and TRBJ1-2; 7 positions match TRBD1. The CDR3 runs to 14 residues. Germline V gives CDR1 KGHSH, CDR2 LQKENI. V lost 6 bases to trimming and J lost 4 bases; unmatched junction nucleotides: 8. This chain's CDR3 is CASSPSGQSYGYTF. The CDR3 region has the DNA TGTGCCAGCTCTCCTTCGGGACAGTCCTATGGCTACACCTTC.

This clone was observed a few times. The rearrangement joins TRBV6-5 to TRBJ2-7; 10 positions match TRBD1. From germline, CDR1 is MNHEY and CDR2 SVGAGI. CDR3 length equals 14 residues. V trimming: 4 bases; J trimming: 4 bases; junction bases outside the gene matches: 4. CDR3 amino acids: CASSSDRGGYEQYF. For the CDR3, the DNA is TGTGCCAGCAGTTCGGACAGGGGGGGGTACGAGCAGTACTTC.

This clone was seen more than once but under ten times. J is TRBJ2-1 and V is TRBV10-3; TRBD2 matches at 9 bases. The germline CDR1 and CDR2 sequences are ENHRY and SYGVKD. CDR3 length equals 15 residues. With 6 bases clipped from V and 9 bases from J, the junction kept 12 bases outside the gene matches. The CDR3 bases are TGTGCCATCAGAGAGACCGGGACTAGCCGCAGTGAGCAGTTCTTC. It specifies CAIRETGTSRSEQFF.

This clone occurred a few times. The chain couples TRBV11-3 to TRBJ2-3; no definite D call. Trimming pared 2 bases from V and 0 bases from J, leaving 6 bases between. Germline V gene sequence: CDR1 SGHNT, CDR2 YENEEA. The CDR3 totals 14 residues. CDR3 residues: CASSLSQSTDTQYF. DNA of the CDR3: TGTGCCAGCAGCTTAAGTCAGAGCACAGATACGCAGTATTTT.

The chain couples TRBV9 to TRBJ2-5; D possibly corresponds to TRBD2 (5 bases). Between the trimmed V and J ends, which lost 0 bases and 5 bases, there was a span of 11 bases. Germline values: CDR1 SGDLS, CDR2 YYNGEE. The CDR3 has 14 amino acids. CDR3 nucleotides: TGTGCCAGCAGCGTAGGGAGTAGCGCTGAGACCCAGTACTTC. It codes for CASSVGSSAETQYF.

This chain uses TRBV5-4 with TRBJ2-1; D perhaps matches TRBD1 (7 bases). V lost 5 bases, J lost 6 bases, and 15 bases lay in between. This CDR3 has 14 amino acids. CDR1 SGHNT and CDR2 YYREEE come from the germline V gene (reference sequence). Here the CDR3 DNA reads TGTGCCAGCAGATACGTCCAGGGGGGCAATGAGCAGTTCTTC. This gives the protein CASRYVQGGNEQFF.

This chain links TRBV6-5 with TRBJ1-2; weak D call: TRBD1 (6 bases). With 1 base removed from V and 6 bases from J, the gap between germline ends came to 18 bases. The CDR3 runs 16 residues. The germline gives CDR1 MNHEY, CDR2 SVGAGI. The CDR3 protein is CASSYYEGGRGDGYTF. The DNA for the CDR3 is TGTGCCAGCAGTTACTACGAGGGGGGGCGAGGTGATGGCTACACCTTC.

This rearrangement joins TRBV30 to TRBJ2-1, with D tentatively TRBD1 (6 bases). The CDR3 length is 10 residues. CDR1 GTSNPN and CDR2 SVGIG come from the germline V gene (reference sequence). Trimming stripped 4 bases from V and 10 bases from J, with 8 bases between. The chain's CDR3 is CAWTGAEQFF. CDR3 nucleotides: TGTGCCTGGACAGGGGCGGAGCAGTTCTTC.

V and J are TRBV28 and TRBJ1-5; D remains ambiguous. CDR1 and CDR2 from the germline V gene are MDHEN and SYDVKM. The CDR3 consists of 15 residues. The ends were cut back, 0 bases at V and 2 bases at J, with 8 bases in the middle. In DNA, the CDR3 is TGTGCCAGCAGTTTATGGAGGGTAGGCAATCAGCCCCAGCATTTT. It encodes CASSLWRVGNQPQHF.

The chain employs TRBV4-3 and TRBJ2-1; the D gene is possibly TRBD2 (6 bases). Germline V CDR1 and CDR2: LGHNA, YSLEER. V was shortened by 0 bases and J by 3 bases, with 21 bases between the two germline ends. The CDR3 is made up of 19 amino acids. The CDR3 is CASSQDPASPGEVYNEQFF. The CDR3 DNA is TGCGCCAGCAGCCAAGATCCGGCCAGTCCGGGAGAGGTCTACAATGAGCAGTTCTTC.

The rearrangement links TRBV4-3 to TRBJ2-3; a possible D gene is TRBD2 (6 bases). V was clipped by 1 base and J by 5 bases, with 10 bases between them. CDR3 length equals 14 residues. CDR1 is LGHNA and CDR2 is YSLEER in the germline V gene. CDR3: CASSQVRGGDTQYF. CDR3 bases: TGCGCCAGCAGCCAAGTCCGGGGAGGAGATACGCAGTATTTT.

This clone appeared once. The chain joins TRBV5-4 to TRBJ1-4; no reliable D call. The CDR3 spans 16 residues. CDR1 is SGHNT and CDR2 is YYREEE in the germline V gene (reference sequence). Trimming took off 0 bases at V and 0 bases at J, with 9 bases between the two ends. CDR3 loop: CASSLGSGTTNEKLFF. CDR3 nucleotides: TGTGCCAGCAGCTTGGGATCGGGAACAACTAATGAAAAACTGTTTTTT.

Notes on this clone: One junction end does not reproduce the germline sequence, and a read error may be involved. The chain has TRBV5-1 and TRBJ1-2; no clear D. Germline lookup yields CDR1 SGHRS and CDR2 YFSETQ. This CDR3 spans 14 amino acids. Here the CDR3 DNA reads TGCGCCAACAGCCAGGATACAGTATCGTATGGCTACACCTTC. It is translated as CANSQDTVSYGYTF.

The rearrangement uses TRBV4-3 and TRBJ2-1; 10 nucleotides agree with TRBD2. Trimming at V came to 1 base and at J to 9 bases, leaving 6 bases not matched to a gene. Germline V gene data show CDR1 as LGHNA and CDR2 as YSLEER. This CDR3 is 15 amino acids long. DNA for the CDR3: TGCGCCAGCAGCCAAGGCCTAGCGGGAGCGGTTGAGCAGTTCTTC. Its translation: CASSQGLAGAVEQFF.

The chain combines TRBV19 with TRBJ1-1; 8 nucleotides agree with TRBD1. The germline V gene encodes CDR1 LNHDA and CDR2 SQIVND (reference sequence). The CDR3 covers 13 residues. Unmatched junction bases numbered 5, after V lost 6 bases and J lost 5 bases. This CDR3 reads CASSSTGGTEAFF. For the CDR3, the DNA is TGTGCCAGTAGCTCCACAGGGGGTACTGAAGCTTTCTTT.

This chain's CDR3 is CASSLFEGGETQYF. In DNA form, the CDR3 reads TGTGCCAGCAGTTTATTCGAGGGTGGTGAGACCCAGTACTTC. J is TRBJ2-5 and V is TRBV28; D perhaps matches TRBD2 (5 bases). Trimming removed 1 base at V and 5 bases at J, with 11 bases between. Germline V gene lookup returns CDR1 MDHEN and CDR2 SYDVKM. The CDR3 extends over 14 amino acids.

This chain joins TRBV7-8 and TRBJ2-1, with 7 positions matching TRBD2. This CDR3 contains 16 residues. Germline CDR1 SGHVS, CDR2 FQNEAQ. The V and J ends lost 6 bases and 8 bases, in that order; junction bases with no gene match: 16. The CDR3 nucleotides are TGTGCCAGCAGTTCAAGGCGGGAGCTATTCGTAGATGAGCAGTTCTTC. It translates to CASSSRRELFVDEQFF.

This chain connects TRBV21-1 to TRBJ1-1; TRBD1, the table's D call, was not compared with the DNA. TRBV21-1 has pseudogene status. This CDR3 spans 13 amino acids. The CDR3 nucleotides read TGTGCCAGCAGCAAAGAGGGGCCCACTGAAGCTTTCTTT. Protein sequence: CASSKEGPTEAFF.

The CDR3 nucleotides read TGTGCCAGTAGTACCGGACTAGCGGGAGGCCAGCAGTTCTTC. Translation gives CASSTGLAGGQQFF. The chain recombines TRBV19 with TRBJ2-1; TRBD2 agrees at 14 bases. This CDR3 has 14 amino acids. J lost 11 bases, V lost 4 bases, and 4 bases had no gene match. Germline CDR1 and CDR2: LNHDA and SQIVND (reference sequence).

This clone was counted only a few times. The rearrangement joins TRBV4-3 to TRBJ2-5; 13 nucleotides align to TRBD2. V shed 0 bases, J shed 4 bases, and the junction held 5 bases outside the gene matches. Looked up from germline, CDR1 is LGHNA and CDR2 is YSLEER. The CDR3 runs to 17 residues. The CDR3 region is CASSQELAGGPGETQYF. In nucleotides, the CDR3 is TGCGCCAGCAGCCAAGAACTAGCGGGAGGGCCCGGAGAGACCCAGTACTTC.

CDR3 bases: TGTGCCAGCAGCTCCCCGGGGACTGGCAATCAGCCCCAGCATTTT. Residues: CASSSPGTGNQPQHF. The chain carries TRBV7-2 and TRBJ1-5; D perhaps matches TRBD1 (5 bases). Germline V gene data show CDR1 as SGHTA and CDR2 as FQGNSA. Between the trimmed V and J ends, which lost 4 bases and 2 bases, there was a span of 12 bases. The CDR3 contains 15 residues.

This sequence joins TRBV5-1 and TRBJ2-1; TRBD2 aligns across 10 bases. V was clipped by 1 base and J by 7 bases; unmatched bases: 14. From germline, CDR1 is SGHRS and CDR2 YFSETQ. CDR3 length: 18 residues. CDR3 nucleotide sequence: TGCGCCAGCAGCTTGAATGGTGCTGCTAGCGGGAGCATAAATGAGCAGTTCTTC. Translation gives CASSLNGAASGSINEQFF.

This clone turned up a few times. CDR3 sequence (DNA): TGTGCCGGGGGGGGTCGCGAGCAGTACTTC. Translating gives CAGGGREQYF. The rearrangement uses TRBV30 and TRBJ2-7; 7 bases are a match to TRBD2. V gave up 8 bases and J gave up 6 bases; unmatched junction bases: 4. The CDR3 sequence is 10 residues long. CDR1 and CDR2 (germline): GTSNPN, SVGIG (reference sequence).

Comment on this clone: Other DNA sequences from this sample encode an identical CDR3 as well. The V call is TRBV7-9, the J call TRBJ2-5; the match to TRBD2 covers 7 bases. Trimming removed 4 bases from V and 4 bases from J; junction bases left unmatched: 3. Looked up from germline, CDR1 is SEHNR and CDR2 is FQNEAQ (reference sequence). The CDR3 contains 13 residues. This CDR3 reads CASSSPGGETQYF. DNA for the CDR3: TGTGCCAGCAGCTCCCCGGGGGGAGAGACCCAGTACTTC.

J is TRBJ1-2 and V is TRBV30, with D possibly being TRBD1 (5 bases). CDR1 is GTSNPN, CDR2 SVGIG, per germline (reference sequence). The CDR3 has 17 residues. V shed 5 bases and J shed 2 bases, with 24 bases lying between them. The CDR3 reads CAWLGTDFAVVNYGYTF. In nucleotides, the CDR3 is TGTGCCTGGCTTGGGACTGACTTCGCGGTCGTAAACTATGGCTACACCTTC. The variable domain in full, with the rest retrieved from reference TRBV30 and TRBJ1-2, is SQTIHQWPATLVQPVGSPLSLECTVEGTSNPNLYWYRQAAGRGLQLLFYSVGIGQISSEVPQNLSASRPQDRQFILSSKKLLLSDSGFYLCAWLGTDFAVVNYGYTFGSGTRLTVV.

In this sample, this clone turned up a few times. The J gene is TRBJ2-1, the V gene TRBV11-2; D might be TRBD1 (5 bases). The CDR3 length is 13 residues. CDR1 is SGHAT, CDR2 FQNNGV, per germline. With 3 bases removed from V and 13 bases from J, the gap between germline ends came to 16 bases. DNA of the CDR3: TGTGCCAGCAGCTTGTTACAGGAAGGGATCCAGTTCTTC. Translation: CASSLLQEGIQFF.

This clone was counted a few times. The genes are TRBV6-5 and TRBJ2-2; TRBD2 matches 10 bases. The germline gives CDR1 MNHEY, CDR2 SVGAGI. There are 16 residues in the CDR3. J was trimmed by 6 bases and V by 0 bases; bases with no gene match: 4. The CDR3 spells CASSYSSGRPPGELFF. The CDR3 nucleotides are TGTGCCAGCAGTTACTCTAGCGGGAGGCCCCCCGGGGAGCTGTTTTTT.

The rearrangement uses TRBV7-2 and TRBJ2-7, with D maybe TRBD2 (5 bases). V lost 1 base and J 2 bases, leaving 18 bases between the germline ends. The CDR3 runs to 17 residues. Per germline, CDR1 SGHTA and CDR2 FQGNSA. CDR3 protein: CASSLEIGGNLAYEQYF. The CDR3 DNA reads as TGTGCCAGCAGCTTAGAAATCGGAGGAAATCTAGCCTACGAGCAGTACTTC. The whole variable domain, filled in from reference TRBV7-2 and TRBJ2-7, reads GAGVSQSPSNKVTEKGKDVELRCDPISGHTALYWYRQSLGQGLEFLIYFQGNSAPDKSGLPSDRFSAERTGGSVSTLTIQRTQQEDSAVYLCASSLEIGGNLAYEQYFGPGTRLTVT.

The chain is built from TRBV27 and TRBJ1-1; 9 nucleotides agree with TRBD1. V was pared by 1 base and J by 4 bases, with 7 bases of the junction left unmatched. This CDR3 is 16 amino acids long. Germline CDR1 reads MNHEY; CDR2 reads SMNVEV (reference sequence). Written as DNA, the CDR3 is TGTGCCAGCAGTTTATTGGACAGGGGACCCCTCACTGAAGCTTTCTTT. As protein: CASSLLDRGPLTEAFF.

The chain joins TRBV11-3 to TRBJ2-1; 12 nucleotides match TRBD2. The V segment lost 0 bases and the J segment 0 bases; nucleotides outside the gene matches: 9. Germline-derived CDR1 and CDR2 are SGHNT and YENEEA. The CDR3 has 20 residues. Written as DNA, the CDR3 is TGTGCCAGCAGCTTAGAGGGGGGGCTAGCGGGAGGGAACTCCTACAATGAGCAGTTCTTC. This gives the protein CASSLEGGLAGGNSYNEQFF.